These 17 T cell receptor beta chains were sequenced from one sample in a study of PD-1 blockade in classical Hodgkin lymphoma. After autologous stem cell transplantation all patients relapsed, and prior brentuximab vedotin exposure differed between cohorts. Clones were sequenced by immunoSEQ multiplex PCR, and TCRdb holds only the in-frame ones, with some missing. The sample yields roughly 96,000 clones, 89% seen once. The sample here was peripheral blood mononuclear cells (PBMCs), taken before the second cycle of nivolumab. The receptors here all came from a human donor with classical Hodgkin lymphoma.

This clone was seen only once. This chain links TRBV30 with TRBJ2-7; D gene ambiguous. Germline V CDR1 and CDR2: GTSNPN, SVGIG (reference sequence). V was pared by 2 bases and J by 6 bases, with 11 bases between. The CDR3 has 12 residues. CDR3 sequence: CAWSRSGLEQYF. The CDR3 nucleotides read TGTGCCTGGAGTCGATCCGGCCTCGAGCAGTACTTC.

DNA of the CDR3: TGTGCCAGCAGCCCTCCGGTTTTGGGGAATGAAAAACTGTTTTTT. Translating it yields CASSPPVLGNEKLFF. This chain uses TRBV7-9 with TRBJ1-4; D uncertain. The V end was cut by 5 bases, the J end by 5 bases, with 15 bases between. The CDR3 has 15 amino acids. CDR1 is SEHNR and CDR2 is FQNEAQ in the germline V gene (reference sequence).

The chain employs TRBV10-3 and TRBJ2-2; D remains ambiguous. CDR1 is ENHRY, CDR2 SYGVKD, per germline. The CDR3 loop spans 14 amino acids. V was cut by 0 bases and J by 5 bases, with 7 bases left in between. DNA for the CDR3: TGTGCCATCAGTGAGTCGTTATCGACCGGGGAGCTGTTTTTT. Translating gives CAISESLSTGELFF.

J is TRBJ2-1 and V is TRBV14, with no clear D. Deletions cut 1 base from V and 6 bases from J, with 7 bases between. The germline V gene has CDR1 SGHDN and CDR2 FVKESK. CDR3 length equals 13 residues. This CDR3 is CASSQGSFNEQFF. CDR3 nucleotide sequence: TGTGCCAGCAGCCAAGGTAGTTTCAATGAGCAGTTCTTC.

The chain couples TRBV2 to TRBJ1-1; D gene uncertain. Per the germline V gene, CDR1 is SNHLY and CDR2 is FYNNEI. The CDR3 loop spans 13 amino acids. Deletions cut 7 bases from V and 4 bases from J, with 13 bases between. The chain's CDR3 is CASTERTPTEAFF. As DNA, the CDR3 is TGTGCCAGCACCGAGAGGACCCCCACTGAAGCTTTCTTT.

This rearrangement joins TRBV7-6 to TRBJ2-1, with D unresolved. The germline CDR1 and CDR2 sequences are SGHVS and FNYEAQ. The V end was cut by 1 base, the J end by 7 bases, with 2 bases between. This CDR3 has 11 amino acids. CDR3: CASSLVNEQFF. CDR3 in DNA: TGTGCCAGCAGCTTAGTAAATGAGCAGTTCTTC.

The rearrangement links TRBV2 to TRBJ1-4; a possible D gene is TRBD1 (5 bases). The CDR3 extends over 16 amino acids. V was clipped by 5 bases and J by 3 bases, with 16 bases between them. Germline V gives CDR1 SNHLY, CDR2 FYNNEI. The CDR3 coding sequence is TGTGCCAGCAGTTTACAGGCTTCCTTCCCTAATGAAAAACTGTTTTTT. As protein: CASSLQASFPNEKLFF.

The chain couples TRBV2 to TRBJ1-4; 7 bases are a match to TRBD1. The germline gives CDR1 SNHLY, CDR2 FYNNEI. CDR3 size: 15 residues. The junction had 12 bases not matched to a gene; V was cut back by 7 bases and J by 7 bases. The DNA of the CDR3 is TGTGCCAGCACCCTGGATGGGACAGCGGGTGAAAAACTGTTTTTT. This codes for CASTLDGTAGEKLFF.

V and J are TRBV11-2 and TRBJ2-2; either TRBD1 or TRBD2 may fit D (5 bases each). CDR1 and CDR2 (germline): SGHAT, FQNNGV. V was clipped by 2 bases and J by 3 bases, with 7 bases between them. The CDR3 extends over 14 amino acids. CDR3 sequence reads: CASSLLGDTGELFF. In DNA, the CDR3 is TGTGCCAGCAGCTTACTGGGGGACACCGGGGAGCTGTTTTTT.

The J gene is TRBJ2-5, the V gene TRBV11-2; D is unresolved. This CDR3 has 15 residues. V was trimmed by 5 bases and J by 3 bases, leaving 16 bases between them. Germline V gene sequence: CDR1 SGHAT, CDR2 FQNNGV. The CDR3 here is CASSPRRGSEETQYF. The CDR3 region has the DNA TGTGCCAGCAGCCCGCGGCGTGGGTCGGAAGAGACCCAGTACTTC.

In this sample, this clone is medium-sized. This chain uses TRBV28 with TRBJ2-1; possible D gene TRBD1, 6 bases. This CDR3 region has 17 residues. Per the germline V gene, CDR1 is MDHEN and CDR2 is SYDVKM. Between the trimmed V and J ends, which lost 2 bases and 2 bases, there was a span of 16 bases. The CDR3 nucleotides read TGTGCCAGCAGTTTACCCCTGAGGCAGGGGACCTACAATGAGCAGTTCTTC. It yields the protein CASSLPLRQGTYNEQFF. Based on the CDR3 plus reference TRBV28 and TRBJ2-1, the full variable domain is DVKVTQSSRYLVKRTGEKVFLECVQDMDHENMFWYRQDPGLGLRLIYFSYDVKMKEKGDIPEGYSVSREKKERFSLILESASTNQTSMYLCASSLPLRQGTYNEQFFGPGTRLTVL.

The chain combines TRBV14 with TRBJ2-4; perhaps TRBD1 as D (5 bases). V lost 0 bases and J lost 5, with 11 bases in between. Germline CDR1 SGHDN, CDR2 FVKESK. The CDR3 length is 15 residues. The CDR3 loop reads CASSQEPLTENIQYF. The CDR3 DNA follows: TGTGCCAGCAGCCAAGAGCCCCTGACAGAAAACATTCAGTACTTC.

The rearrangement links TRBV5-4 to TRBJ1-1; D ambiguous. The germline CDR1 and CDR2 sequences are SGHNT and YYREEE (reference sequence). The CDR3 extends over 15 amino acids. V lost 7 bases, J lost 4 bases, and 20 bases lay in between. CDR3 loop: CASSRSGSSTTEAFF. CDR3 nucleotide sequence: TGTGCCAGCTCCCGATCAGGTTCCTCTACCACTGAAGCTTTCTTT.

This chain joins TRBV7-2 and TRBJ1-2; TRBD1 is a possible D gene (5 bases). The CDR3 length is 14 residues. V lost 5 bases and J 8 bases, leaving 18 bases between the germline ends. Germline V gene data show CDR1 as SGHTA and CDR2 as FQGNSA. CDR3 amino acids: CASSRGEKSAGYTF. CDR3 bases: TGTGCCAGCAGCCGGGGGGAGAAATCAGCAGGCTACACCTTC.

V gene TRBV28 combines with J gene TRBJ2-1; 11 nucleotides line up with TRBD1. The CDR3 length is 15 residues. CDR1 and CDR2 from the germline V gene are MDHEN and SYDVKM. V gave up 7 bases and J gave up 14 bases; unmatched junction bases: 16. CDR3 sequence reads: CASNPRDRGLGSEFF. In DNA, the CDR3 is TGTGCCAGCAATCCCCGGGACAGGGGGTTGGGTAGTGAGTTCTTC.

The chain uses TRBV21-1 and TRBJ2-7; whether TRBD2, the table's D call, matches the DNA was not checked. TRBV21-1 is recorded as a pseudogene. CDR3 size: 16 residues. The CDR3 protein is CASSKESRGFPYEQYF. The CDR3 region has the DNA TGTGCCAGCAGCAAAGAATCCCGGGGGTTTCCCTACGAGCAGTACTTC.

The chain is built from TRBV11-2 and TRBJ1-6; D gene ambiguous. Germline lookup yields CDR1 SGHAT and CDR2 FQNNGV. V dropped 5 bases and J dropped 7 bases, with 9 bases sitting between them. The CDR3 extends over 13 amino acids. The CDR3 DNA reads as TGTGCCAGCAGCATCGCAGAAAATTCACCCCTCCACTTT. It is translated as CASSIAENSPLHF.